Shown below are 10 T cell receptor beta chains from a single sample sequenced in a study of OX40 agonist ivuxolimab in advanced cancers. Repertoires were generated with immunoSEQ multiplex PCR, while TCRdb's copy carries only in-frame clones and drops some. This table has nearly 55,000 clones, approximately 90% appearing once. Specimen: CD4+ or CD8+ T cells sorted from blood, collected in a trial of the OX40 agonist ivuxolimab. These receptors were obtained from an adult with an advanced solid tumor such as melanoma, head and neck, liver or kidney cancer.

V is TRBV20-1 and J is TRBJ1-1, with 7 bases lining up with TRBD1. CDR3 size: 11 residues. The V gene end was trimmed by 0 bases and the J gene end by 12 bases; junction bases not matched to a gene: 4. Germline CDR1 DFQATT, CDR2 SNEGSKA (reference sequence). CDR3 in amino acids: CSARENRGPFF. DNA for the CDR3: TGCAGTGCTAGAGAAAACAGGGGACCTTTCTTT.

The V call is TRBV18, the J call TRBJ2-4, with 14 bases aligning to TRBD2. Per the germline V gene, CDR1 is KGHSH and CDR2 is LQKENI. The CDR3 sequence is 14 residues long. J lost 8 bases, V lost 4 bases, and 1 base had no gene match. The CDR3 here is CASSQGLAGDIQYF. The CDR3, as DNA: TGTGCCAGCTCACAGGGACTAGCGGGAGACATTCAGTACTTC.

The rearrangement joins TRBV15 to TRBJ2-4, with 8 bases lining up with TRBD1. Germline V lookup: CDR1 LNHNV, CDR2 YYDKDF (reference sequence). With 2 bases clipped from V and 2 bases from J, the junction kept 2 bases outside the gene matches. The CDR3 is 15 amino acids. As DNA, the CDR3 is TGTGCCACCAGCAGACAGGGGGCTTCCAAAAACATTCAGTACTTC. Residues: CATSRQGASKNIQYF.

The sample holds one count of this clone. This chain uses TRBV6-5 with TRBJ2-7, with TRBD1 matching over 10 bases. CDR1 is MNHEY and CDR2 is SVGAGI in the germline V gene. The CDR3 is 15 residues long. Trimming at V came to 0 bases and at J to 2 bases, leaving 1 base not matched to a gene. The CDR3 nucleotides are TGTGCCAGCAGTTACTCCGGACAGGGGGCCTACGAGCAGTACTTC. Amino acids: CASSYSGQGAYEQYF.

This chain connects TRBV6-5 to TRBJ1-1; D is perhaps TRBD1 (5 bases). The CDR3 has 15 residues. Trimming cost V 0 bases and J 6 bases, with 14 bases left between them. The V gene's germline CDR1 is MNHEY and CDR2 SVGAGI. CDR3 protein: CASSYSSRGTAEAFF. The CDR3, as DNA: TGTGCCAGCAGTTACTCGAGTAGAGGGACCGCTGAAGCTTTCTTT.

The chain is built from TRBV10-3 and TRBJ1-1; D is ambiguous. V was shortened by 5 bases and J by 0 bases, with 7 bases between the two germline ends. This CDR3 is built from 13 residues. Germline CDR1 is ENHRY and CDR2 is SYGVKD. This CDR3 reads CAISLNMNTEAFF. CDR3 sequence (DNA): TGTGCCATCAGTCTCAACATGAACACTGAAGCTTTCTTT.

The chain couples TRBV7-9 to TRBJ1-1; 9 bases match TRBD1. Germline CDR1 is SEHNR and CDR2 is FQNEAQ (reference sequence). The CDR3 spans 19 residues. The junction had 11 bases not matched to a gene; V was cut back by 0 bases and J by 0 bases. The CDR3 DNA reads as TGTGCCAGCAGCTTAGCGGGGAGAACAGGGGGCCCGATGAACACTGAAGCTTTCTTT. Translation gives CASSLAGRTGGPMNTEAFF.

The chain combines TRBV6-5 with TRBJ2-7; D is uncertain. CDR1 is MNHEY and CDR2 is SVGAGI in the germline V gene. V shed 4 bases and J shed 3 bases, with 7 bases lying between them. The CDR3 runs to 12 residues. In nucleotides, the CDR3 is TGTGCCAGCAGTTCCCAGAGCTACGAGCAGTACTTC. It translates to CASSSQSYEQYF.

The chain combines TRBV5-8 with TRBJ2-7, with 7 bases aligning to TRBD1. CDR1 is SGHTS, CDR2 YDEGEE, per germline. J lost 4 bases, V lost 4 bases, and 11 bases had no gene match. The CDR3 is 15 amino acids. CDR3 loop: CASSNRQGGLYEQYF. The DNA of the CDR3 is TGTGCCAGCAGCAACCGACAGGGCGGTCTGTACGAGCAGTACTTC.

CDR3 region: CASSGGRDEKLFF. In DNA, the CDR3 is TGTGCCAGCAGCGGTGGTCGAGACGAAAAACTGTTTTTT. V gene TRBV9 combines with J gene TRBJ1-4; D gene unclear. This CDR3 region has 13 residues. V lost 3 bases and J 8 bases, leaving 11 bases between the germline ends. CDR1 and CDR2 (germline): SGDLS, YYNGEE.